Below are 11 T cell receptor beta chains sequenced from a single sample in a study of T cells in localized non-small cell lung cancer (TCRdb year 2020). Receptor libraries were prepared by the immunoSEQ multiplex PCR assay. The immuneACCESS repertoire file appears here via TCRdb, limited to in-frame rearrangements. These files lack a portion of the clones; in checked studies, under half of the deficit traces to unresolved V genes, and the cause of the others is not known. For this sample there are approximately 32,000 clones; roughly 80% appear just once. Around 15% of the sample is in the top ten clones. This specimen consisted of peripheral blood, obtained before any cancer treatment. The source of these receptors is a male donor aged 60 or over with stage III squamous cell lung carcinoma.

The chain carries TRBV7-6 and TRBJ1-3; D gene unclear. V lost 1 base and J 8 bases, leaving 6 bases between the germline ends. The CDR3 loop spans 12 amino acids. Germline V gene data show CDR1 as SGHVS and CDR2 as FNYEAQ. This CDR3 is CASSLGVDTIYF. As DNA, the CDR3 is TGTGCCAGCAGCTTAGGTGTGGACACCATATATTTT.

V is TRBV7-6 and J is TRBJ1-1; weak D call: TRBD1 (5 bases). Germline CDR1 and CDR2: SGHVS and FNYEAQ. The length of the CDR3 is 13 residues. Trimming left V 4 bases short and J 1 base short, with 7 bases between. CDR3 bases: TGTGCCAGCAGCTCACAGGAGAACACTGAAGCTTTCTTT. Amino acid sequence: CASSSQENTEAFF. The entire variable domain, with the rest obtained from reference TRBV7-6 and TRBJ1-1, is as follows: GAGVSQSPRYKVTKRGQDVALRCDPISGHVSLYWYRQALGQGPEFLTYFNYEAQQDKSGLPNDRFSAERPEGSISTLTIQRTEQRDSAMYRCASSSQENTEAFFGQGTRLTVV.

DNA of the CDR3: TGTGCCACCAGCAGAGATAGCGGGAGGGCTAATGAGCAGTTCTTC. As protein: CATSRDSGRANEQFF. This chain joins TRBV15 and TRBJ2-1, with 11 bases fitting TRBD2. CDR3 length: 15 amino acids. Losses at the gene ends were 0 bases for V and 7 bases for J; bases not matched to a gene: 2. Per the germline V gene, CDR1 is LNHNV and CDR2 is YYDKDF (reference sequence).

The chain couples TRBV15 to TRBJ1-2; the D is unclear. CDR1 LNHNV and CDR2 YYDKDF come from the germline V gene (reference sequence). The CDR3 loop spans 15 amino acids. Trimming took off 2 bases at V and 9 bases at J, with 19 bases between the two ends. As DNA, the CDR3 is TGTGCCACCAGCAGAAACCGACCGCAACCTCACCGCTACACCTTC. This encodes CATSRNRPQPHRYTF.

This chain uses TRBV2 with TRBJ1-3, with a tentative D call TRBD1 (5 bases). CDR3 length: 15 residues. Between the trimmed V and J ends, which lost 5 bases and 0 bases, there was a span of 11 bases. Germline V gene data show CDR1 as SNHLY and CDR2 as FYNNEI. This CDR3 reads CASSTDRSSGNTIYF. The DNA for the CDR3 is TGTGCCAGCAGTACCGACAGAAGCTCTGGAAACACCATATATTTT. Combining the CDR3 with reference TRBV2 and TRBJ1-3 gives the whole variable domain EPEVTQTPSHQVTQMGQEVILRCVPISNHLYFYWYRQILGQKVEFLVSFYNNEISEKSEIFDDQFSVERPDGSNFTLKIRSTKLEDSAMYFCASSTDRSSGNTIYFGEGSWLTVV.

V and J are TRBV4-2 and TRBJ1-4; D ambiguous. Trimming left V 5 bases short and J 7 bases short, with 8 bases between. The CDR3 is made up of 12 amino acids. The germline gives CDR1 LGHNA, CDR2 YNFKEQ. The CDR3, as DNA: TGTGCCAGCAGCTGGGATTTTGAAAAACTGTTTTTT. Translating gives CASSWDFEKLFF.

The J gene is TRBJ1-2, the V gene TRBV7-8; TRBD1 is a possible D gene (5 bases). Trimming pared 1 base from V and 4 bases from J, leaving 13 bases between. This CDR3 is built from 15 residues. Germline V gene data show CDR1 as SGHVS and CDR2 as FQNEAQ. The CDR3 DNA reads TGTGCCAGCAGCTTAGTAAGAGGGACCGGCTATGGCTACACCTTC. Residues: CASSLVRGTGYGYTF.

The CDR3 is CASSQFRQGEQYF. The CDR3 bases are TGTGCCAGCAGCCAATTTCGGCAAGGAGAGCAGTACTTC. V is TRBV16 and J is TRBJ2-7; D is ambiguous. The CDR3 sequence is 13 residues long. CDR1 KGHSY and CDR2 FQNENV come from the germline V gene. The V and J ends lost 1 base and 7 bases respectively, with 11 bases between them.

This chain connects TRBV5-4 to TRBJ2-7, with 8 nucleotides matching TRBD1. This CDR3 is built from 14 residues. The ends lost 0 bases at V and 2 bases at J; junction bases unmatched: 1. Germline assignment: CDR1 SGHNT and CDR2 YYREEE (reference sequence). CDR3 amino acids: CASSLGTGPYEQYF. The DNA of the CDR3 is TGTGCCAGCAGCTTGGGGACAGGGCCCTACGAGCAGTACTTC.

The CDR3 sequence: CASSPGDRVDNEQFF. Written as DNA, the CDR3 is TGCGCCAGCAGCCCGGGGGACAGGGTGGACAATGAGCAGTTCTTC. The chain recombines TRBV10-1 with TRBJ2-1; 9 nucleotides agree with TRBD1. The V and J ends lost 6 bases and 5 bases, in that order; junction bases with no gene match: 8. Germline V gene data show CDR1 as WNHNN and CDR2 as SYGVQD (reference sequence). The CDR3 sequence is 15 residues long.

The chain carries TRBV7-6 and TRBJ2-2; 10 bases are shared with TRBD2. The germline V gene encodes CDR1 SGHVS and CDR2 FNYEAQ. This CDR3 spans 16 amino acids. The junction had 8 bases not matched to a gene; V was cut back by 5 bases and J by 5 bases. The CDR3 is CASSTPSGSGTGELFF. In DNA, the CDR3 is TGTGCCAGCAGCACCCCTAGCGGGAGCGGGACCGGGGAGCTGTTTTTT. Variable domain in full (rest from reference TRBV7-6 and TRBJ2-2): GAGVSQSPRYKVTKRGQDVALRCDPISGHVSLYWYRQALGQGPEFLTYFNYEAQQDKSGLPNDRFSAERPEGSISTLTIQRTEQRDSAMYRCASSTPSGSGTGELFFGEGSRLTVL.